In its sample, the clone carrying this TCR beta chain was seen a few times. Its antigen is not identified. This specimen belongs to a study of T cell repertoires in cytomegalovirus infection. For the study at large: Alongside well-studied HLA-B-restricted CMV epitopes, recently identified HLA-C-restricted CMV epitopes were also used. A matching HLA type, together with CMV infection, was signaled by public TCR beta signatures. The study, taken as a whole, reports: Dominating the ex vivo response were TCR beta clonotypes that were CMV-specific and HLA-C-restricted.

Each CDR3 protein gets one entry after TCRdb re-called the reads with MiXCR. The profile shows about a million distinct CDR3 sequences, less than 40% of them singletons. CDR1 is MNHNY and CDR2 is SVGAGI in the germline V gene (reference sequence). This CDR3 has 15 amino acids. Trimming pared 2 bases from V and 7 bases from J, leaving 17 bases between. The sequenced sample was cultured CD8+ T cells from PBMCs, obtained from culture after CMV antigen stimulation. The receptor was isolated from a human donor in good health (CMV status not recorded). Some clones in this sample may be carry-over from other donors' samples. The rearrangement links TRBV6-6 to TRBJ1-1; no definite D call. This CDR3 reads CASSYISGLGDEAFF. In DNA, the CDR3 is TGTGCCAGCAGTTACATTAGCGGGTTGGGCGATGAAGCTTTCTTT.